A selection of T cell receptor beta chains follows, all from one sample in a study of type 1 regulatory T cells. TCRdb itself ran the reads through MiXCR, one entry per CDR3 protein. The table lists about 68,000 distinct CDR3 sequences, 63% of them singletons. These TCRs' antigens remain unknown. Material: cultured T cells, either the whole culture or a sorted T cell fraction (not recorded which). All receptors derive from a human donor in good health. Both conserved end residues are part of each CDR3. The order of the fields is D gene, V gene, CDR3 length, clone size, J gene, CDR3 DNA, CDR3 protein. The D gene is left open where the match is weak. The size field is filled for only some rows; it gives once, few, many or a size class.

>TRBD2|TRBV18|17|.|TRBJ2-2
TGTGCCAGCTCACGCCAGACTAGCGGGAGGTTCACCGGGGAGCTGTTTTTT
CASSRQTSGRFTGELFF
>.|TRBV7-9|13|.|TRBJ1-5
TGTGCCAGCAGCTTAGACGTGGGGGGAGCCCAGCATTTT
CASSLDVGGAQHF
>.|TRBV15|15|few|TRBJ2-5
TGTGCCACCAGCAATAGGAGGGGCCTAGGAGAGACCCAGTACTTC
CATSNRRGLGETQYF
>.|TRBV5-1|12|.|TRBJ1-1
TGCGCCAGCAGCCGCTCGGGACAAGAAGCTTTCTTT
CASSRSGQEAFF
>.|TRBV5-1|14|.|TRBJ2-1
TGCGCCAGCCTGAAGGATTTATCCTACAATGAGCAGTTCTTC
CASLKDLSYNEQFF
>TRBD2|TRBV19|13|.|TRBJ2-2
TGTGAGAGCGGGAGGGCCGACACCGGGGAGCTGTTTTTT
CESGRADTGELFF
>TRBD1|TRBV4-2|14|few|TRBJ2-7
TGTGCCAGCAGCCAAACAGGGGGCGAAACAGGGCAGTACTTC
CASSQTGGETGQYF
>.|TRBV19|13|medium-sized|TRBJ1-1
TGTGCCAGTAACGGGGGGCGGAGGACTGAAGCTTTCTTT
CASNGGRRTEAFF
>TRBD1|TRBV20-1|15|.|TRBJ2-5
TGCAGTGCGTCCGGGACAGGGGTGATCCGAGAGACCCAGTACTTC
CSASGTGVIRETQYF
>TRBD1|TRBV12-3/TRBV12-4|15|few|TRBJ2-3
TGTGCCAGCAGTAGGACAGGGGATCTCACAGATACGCAGTATTTT
CASSRTGDLTDTQYF
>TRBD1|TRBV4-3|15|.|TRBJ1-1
TGCGCCAGCAGCCAAGGGGACAGGGATCTGACTGAAGCTTTCTTT
CASSQGDRDLTEAFF
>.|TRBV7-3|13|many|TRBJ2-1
TGTGCCAGCAGCGCCCGGGAGTACAATGAGCAGTTCTTC
CASSAREYNEQFF
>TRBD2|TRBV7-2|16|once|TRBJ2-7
TGTACCAGCAGCCCCACTCAAGCGGGAGCTTCCTACGAGCAGTACTTC
CTSSPTQAGASYEQYF
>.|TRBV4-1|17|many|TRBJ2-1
TGCGCCAGCAGCCAAGAATTCCTTTCGAGCTCCTACAATGAGCAGTTCTTC
CASSQEFLSSSYNEQFF
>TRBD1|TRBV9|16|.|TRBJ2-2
TGTGCCAGCAGCTCCCGGGACAGGGTGGACACCGGGGAGCTGTTTTTT
CASSSRDRVDTGELFF
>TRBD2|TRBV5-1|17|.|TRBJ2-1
TGCGCCAGCAGCTTGACTAGCGGGGCCGGCTCCTACAATGAGCAGTTCTTC
CASSLTSGAGSYNEQFF
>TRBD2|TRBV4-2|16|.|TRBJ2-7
TGTGCCAGCAGCCACCTAGGACTAGCGGGAGACCACGAGCAGTACTTC
CASSHLGLAGDHEQYF
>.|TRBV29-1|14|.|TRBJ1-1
TGCAGCGTATATTCGACGGGCTCGAACACTGAAGCTTTCTTT
CSVYSTGSNTEAFF
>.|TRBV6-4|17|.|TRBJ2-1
TGTGCCAGCAGTGACTCGAAACACCAACTTCCCTACAATGAGCAGTTCTTC
CASSDSKHQLPYNEQFF
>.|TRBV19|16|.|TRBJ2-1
TGTGCCAGTAGTATAGGCTCAGCGGGCGCCTACAATGAGCAGTTCTTC
CASSIGSAGAYNEQFF
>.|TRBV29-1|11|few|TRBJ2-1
TGCAGCGCTCGCGGTGGTCCTGAGCAGTTCTTC
CSARGGPEQFF
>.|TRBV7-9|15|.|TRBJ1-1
TGTGCCAGCAGCTTAGAACGGGACATGAACACTGAAGCTTTCTTT
CASSLERDMNTEAFF
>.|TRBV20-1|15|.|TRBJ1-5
TGCAGTGCTAGACCCGCCGACAGCCCTGATGCGCCCCAGCATTTT
CSARPADSPDAPQHF
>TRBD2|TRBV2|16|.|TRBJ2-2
TGTGCCAGCAGCGCCGGAGGGCTAGCGGGAGCCGGGGAGCTGTTTTTT
CASSAGGLAGAGELFF
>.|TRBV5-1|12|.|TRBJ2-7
TGCGCCAGCAGGGCGACAGGCTACGAGCAGTACTTC
CASRATGYEQYF